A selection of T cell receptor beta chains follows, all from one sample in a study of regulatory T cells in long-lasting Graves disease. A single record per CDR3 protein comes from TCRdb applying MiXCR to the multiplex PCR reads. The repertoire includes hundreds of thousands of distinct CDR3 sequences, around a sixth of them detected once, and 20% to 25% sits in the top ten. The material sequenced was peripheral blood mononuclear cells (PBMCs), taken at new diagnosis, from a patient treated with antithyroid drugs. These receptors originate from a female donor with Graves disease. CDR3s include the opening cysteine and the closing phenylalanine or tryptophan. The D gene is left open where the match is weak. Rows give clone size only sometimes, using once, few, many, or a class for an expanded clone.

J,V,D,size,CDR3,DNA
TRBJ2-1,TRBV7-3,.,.,CASSLGSENEQFF,TGTGCCAGCAGCTTAGGGTCGGAGAATGAGCAGTTCTTC
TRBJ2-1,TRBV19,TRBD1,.,CASTARGTVNNEQFF,TGTGCCAGTACCGCTAGGGGGACAGTCAACAATGAGCAGTTCTTC
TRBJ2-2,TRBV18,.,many,CASSGTAGELFF,TGTGCCAGCTCCGGGACCGCCGGGGAGCTGTTTTTT
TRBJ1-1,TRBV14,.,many,CASSPHSGTVEAFF,TGTGCCAGCAGCCCCCACTCAGGGACTGTGGAGGCTTTCTTT
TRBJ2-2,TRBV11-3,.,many,CASSLADPRGELFF,TGTGCCAGCAGCTTAGCGGACCCGCGAGGGGAGCTGTTTTTT
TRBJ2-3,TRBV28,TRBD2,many,CASSLLLPGLAGEADTQYF,TGTGCCAGCAGTTTACTGCTCCCAGGACTAGCGGGAGAGGCAGATACGCAGTATTTT
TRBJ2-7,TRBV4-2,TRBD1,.,CASSHRTGGYEQYF,TGTGCCAGCAGCCATCGGACAGGGGGCTACGAGCAGTACTTC
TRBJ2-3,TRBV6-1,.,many,CASSQRGRFTDTQYF,TGTGCCAGCAGTCAACGGGGCAGGTTCACAGATACGCAGTATTTT
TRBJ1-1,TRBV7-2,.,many,CASSPRGSMNTEAFF,TGTGCCAGCAGCCCACGCGGAAGCATGAACACTGAAGCTTTCTTT
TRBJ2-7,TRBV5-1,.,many,CASSQIQASYEQYF,TGCGCCAGCAGCCAAATCCAGGCGTCCTACGAGCAGTACTTC
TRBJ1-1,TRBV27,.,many,CASAATGNTEAFF,TGTGCCAGCGCCGCTACAGGGAACACTGAAGCTTTCTTT
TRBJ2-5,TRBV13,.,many,CASSYPAQETQYF,TGTGCCAGCAGCTATCCCGCCCAAGAGACCCAGTACTTC
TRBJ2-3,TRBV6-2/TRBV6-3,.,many,CASSEAGTYHTDTQYF,TGTGCCAGCAGTGAAGCTGGGACTTACCACACAGATACGCAGTATTTT
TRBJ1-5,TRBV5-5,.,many,CASSSGISNQPQHF,TGTGCCAGCAGCTCAGGGATTAGCAATCAGCCCCAGCATTTT